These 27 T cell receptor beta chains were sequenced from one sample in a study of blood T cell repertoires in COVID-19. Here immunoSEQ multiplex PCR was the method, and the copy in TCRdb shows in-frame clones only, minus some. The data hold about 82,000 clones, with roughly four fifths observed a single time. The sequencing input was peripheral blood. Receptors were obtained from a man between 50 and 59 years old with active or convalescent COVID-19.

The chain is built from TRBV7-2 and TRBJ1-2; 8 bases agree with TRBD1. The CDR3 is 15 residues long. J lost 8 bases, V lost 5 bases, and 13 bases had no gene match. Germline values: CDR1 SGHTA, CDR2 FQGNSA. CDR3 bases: TGTGCCAGCAGCCCTTATTCGGGACAGGAGGAAGGCTACACCTTC. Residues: CASSPYSGQEEGYTF.

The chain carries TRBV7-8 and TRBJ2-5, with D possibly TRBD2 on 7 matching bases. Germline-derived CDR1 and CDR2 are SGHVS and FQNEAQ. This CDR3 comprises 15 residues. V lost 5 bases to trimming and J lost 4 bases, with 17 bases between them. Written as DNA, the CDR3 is TGTGCCAGCAGCACCCCCCGGGGGGCGGGAGAGACCCAGTACTTC. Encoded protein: CASSTPRGAGETQYF.

CDR3 in amino acids: CASSLEAVKLFF. DNA of the CDR3: TGTGCCAGCAGCTTAGAAGCGGTAAAACTGTTTTTT. The gene calls are TRBV7-9 and TRBJ1-4; D gene uncertain. Germline V CDR1 and CDR2: SEHNR, FQNEAQ (reference sequence). The CDR3 consists of 12 residues. Trimming removed 1 base at V and 10 bases at J, with 7 bases between.

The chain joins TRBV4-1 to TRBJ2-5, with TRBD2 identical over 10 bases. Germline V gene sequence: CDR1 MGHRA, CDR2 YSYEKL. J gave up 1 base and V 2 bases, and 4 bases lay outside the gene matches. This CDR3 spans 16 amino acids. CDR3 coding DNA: TGCGCCAGCAGCCAAAGCGGGGGGGCCTCCCAAGAGACCCAGTACTTC. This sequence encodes CASSQSGGASQETQYF.

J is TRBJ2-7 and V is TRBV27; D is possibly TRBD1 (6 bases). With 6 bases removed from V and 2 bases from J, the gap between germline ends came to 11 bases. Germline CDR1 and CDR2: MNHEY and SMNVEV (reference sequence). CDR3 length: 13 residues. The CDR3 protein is CASSRQAPYEQYF. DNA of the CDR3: TGTGCCAGCAGCCGACAGGCGCCCTACGAGCAGTACTTC.

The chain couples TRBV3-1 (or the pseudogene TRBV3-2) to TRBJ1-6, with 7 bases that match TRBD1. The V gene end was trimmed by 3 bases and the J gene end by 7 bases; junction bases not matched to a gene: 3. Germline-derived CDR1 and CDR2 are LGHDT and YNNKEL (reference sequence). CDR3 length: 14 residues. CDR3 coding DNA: TGTGCCAGCAGCCAGACAGGGAAGAATTCACCCCTCCACTTT. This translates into CASSQTGKNSPLHF.

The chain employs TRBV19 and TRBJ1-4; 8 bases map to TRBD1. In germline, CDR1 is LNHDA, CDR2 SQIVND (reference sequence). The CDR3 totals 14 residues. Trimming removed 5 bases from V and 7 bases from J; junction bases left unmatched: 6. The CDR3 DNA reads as TGTGCCAGTAGTCACGGGACAGGTGGTGAAAAACTGTTTTTT. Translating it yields CASSHGTGGEKLFF.

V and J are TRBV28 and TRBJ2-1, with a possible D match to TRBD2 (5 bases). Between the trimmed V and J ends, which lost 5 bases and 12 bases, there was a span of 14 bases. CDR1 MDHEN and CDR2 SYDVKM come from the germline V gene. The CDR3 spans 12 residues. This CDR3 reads CASSTERLRQFF. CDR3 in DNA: TGTGCCAGCAGTACAGAGCGGTTAAGGCAGTTCTTC.

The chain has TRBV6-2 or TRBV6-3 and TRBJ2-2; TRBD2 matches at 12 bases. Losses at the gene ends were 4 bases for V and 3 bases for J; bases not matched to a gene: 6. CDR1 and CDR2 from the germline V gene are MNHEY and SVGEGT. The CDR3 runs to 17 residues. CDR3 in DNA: TGTGCCAGCAGTTCACCTAGCGGGGGGGTGGACACCGGGGAGCTGTTTTTT. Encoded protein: CASSSPSGGVDTGELFF.

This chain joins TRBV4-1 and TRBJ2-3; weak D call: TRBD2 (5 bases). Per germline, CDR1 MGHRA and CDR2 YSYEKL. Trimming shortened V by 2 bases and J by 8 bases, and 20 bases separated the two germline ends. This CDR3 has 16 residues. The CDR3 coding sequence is TGCGCCAGCAGCCAAACGTTGCGACGGGTCGAGGGTACGCAGTATTTT. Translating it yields CASSQTLRRVEGTQYF.

The CDR3 loop reads CASSRRGTGAQGNTPLHF. The CDR3 DNA reads TGTGCCAGCAGCCGTAGGGGGACAGGGGCGCAGGGGAATACACCCCTCCACTTT. The genes are TRBV7-9 and TRBJ1-6; 10 nucleotides align to TRBD1. Germline V lookup: CDR1 SEHNR, CDR2 FQNEAQ (reference sequence). The CDR3 is 18 amino acids. Trimming cost V 5 bases and J 11 bases; bases outside gene matches: 18.

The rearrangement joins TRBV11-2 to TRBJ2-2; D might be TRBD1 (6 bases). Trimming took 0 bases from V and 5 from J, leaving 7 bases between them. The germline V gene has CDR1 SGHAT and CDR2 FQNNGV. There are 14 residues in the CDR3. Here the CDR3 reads CASSLDRGTGELFF. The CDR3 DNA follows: TGTGCCAGCAGCTTAGATAGGGGGACCGGGGAGCTGTTTTTT.

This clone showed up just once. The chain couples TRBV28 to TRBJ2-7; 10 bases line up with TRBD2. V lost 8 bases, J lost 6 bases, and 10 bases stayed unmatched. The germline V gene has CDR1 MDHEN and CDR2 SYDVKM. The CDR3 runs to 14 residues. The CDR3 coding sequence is TGTGCCAGCCAGGGACCAGCGGGGGGGTCCGAGCAGTACGTC. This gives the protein CASQGPAGGSEQYV.

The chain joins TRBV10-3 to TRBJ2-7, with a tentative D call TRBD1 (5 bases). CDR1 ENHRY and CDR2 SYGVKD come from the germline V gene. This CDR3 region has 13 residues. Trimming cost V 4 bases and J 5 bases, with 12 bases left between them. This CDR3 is CAISVKGQDEQYV. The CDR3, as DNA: TGTGCCATCAGTGTTAAGGGGCAGGACGAGCAGTACGTC.

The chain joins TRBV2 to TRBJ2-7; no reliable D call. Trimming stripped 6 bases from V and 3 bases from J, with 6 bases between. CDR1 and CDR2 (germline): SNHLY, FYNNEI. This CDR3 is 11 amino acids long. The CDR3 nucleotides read TGTGCCAGCAGCGTCAGCTACGAGCAGTACGTC. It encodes CASSVSYEQYV.

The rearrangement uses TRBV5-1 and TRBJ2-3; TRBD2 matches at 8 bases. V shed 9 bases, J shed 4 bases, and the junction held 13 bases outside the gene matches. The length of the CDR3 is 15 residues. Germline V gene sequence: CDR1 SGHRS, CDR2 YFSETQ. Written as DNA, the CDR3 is TGCGCCACCTCGGGAGCGGGGGAAAGAGCAGATACGCAGTATTTT. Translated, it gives CATSGAGERADTQYF.

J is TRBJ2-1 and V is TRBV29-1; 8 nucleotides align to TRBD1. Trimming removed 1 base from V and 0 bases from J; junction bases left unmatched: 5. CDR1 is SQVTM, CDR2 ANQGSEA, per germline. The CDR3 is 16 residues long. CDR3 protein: CSVEVQGASSYNEQFF. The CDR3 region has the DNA TGCAGCGTTGAAGTTCAGGGGGCCAGCTCCTACAATGAGCAGTTCTTC.

CDR3 in amino acids: CAISDRDSSGNTIYF. The CDR3 DNA follows: TGTGCCATCAGTGATCGGGACAGTTCTGGAAACACCATATATTTT. This chain links TRBV10-3 with TRBJ1-3, with TRBD1 identical over 7 bases. The J segment lost 1 base and the V segment lost 3 bases, leaving 3 bases of the junction unmatched. Germline-derived CDR1 and CDR2 are ENHRY and SYGVKD. This CDR3 contains 15 residues.

CDR3 in amino acids: CASRSGVENTEAFF. CDR3 coding DNA: TGTGCCAGCAGATCGGGGGTTGAGAACACTGAAGCTTTCTTT. The V gene is TRBV5-6, the J gene TRBJ1-1; a possible D gene is TRBD1 (5 bases). Germline V gives CDR1 SGHDT, CDR2 YYEEEE. The V end lost 5 bases, the J end lost 1 base, and 12 bases lay between the germline ends. The CDR3 totals 14 residues.

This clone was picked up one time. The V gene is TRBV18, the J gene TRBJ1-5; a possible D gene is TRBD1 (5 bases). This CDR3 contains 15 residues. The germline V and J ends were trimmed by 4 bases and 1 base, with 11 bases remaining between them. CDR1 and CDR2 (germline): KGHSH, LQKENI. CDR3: CASSLPGESNQPQHF. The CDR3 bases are TGTGCCAGCTCACTCCCGGGGGAGAGCAATCAGCCCCAGCATTTT.

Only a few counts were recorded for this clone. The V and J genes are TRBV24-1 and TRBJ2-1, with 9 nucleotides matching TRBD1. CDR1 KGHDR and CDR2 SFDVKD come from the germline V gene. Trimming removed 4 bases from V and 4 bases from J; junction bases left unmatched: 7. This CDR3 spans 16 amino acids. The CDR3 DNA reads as TGTGCCACCAGTGAGACGGGGACAGGGCGATACAATGAGCAGTTCTTC. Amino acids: CATSETGTGRYNEQFF.

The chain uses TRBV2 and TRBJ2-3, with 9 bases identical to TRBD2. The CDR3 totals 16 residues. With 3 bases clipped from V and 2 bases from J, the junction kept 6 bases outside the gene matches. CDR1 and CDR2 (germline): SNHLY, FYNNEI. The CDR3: CASSDSGLAITDTQYF. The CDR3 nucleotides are TGTGCCAGCAGTGATTCGGGACTAGCAATCACAGATACGCAGTATTTT.

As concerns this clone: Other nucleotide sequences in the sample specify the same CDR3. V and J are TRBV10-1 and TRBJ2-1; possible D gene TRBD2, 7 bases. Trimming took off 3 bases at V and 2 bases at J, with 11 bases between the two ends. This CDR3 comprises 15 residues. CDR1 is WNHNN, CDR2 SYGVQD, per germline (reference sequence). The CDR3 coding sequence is TGCGCCAGCAGTGAAGGCGGGGGCCCCTACAATGAGCAGTTCTTC. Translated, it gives CASSEGGGPYNEQFF.

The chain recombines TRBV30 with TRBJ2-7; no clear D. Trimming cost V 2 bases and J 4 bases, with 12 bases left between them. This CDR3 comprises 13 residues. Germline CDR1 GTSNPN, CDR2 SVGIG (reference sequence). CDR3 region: CAWSSSTIYEQYF. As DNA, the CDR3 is TGTGCCTGGAGTTCGTCTACGATTTACGAGCAGTACTTC.

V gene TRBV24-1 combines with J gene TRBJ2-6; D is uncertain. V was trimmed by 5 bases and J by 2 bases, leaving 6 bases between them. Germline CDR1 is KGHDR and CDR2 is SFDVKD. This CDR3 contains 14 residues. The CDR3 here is CATSAQAGANVLTF. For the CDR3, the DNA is TGTGCCACCAGTGCCCAGGCTGGGGCCAACGTCCTGACTTTC.

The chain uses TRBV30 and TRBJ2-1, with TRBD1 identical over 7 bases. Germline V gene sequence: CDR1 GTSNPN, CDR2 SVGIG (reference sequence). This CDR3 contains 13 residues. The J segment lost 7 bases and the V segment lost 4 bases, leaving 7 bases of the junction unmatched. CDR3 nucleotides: TGTGCCTGGACCGAGCAGGGGGTTAATGAGCAGTTCTTC. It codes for CAWTEQGVNEQFF.

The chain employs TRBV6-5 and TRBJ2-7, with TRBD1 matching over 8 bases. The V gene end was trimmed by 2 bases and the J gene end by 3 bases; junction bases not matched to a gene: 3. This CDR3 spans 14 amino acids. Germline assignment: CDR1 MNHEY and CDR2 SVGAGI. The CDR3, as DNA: TGTGCCAGCAGTTACGACAGGGGAAACTACGAGCAGTACTTC. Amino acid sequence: CASSYDRGNYEQYF.